This T cell receptor (beta chain) was identified in a study of T cells in women clearing cervical HPV infection. General study results and limits: CIN3+ cases had significantly higher TCR richness than controls; evenness did not differ.

Remarks on this clone: The antigen is unknown. Read coverage stops 3 residues before the CDR3 terminus; the germline J gene supplies the remainder.

The CDR3 contains 13 residues. V lost 9 bases, J lost 3 bases, and 2 bases stayed unmatched. CDR1 and CDR2 (germline): SNHLY, FYNNEI. TCRdb's table, derived via immunoSEQ multiplex PCR, lists solely in-frame clones and lacks some. The sample includes 25,000 to 35,000 clones. The sequence derives from a woman aged 18 to 75 with a cervical HPV16 infection that either progressed to CIN3+ or cleared (not recorded which). Sequencing used blood buffy coat. The rearrangement links TRBV2 to TRBJ1-5; 10 positions match TRBD1. CDR3 DNA (partial): TGTGCCAGTGGGACAGGGGACAATCAGCCC. Protein sequence: CASGTGDNQP. The whole CDR3 sequence reads CASGTGDNQPQHF. The complete variable domain, with remaining parts taken from reference TRBV2 and TRBJ1-5, reads EPEVTQTPSHQVTQMGQEVILRCVPISNHLYFYWYRQILGQKVEFLVSFYNNEISEKSEIFDDQFSVERPDGSNFTLKIRSTKLEDSAMYFCASGTGDNQPQHFGDGTRLSIL.